The clone carrying this T cell receptor (beta chain) was picked up a small number of times. Its specificity is not known. The data were taken from a study of read filtering for tumor transcriptome and immune sequencing. Study overall: Mean patient age was approximately 66 years, range about 45 to 90; 17 male, around 15 female. Findings and limits, study-wide: IR-seq and RNA-seq agreed better without single-read clonotypes.

The CDR3 loop spans 12 amino acids. Between the trimmed V and J ends, which lost 2 bases and 6 bases, there was a span of 10 bases. Germline V gene sequence: CDR1 SQVTM, CDR2 ANQGSEA. Molecular barcoded adaptors covering alpha/delta and beta/gamma chains were used on 400 ng RNA. TCRdb reprocessed the reads via MiXCR and lists one record per CDR3 protein. The data hold 15,000 to 20,000 distinct CDR3 sequences, with around 20% observed a single time. V gene TRBV29-1 combines with J gene TRBJ2-5; D is possibly TRBD1 (6 bases). The sequencing sample was made of a population of CD138-negative cells sorted from bone marrow. The sequence came from a donor over 35 with multiple myeloma. The DNA for the CDR3 is TGCAGCGTTGAAACAGGGCAACAGACCCAGTACTTC. It yields the protein CSVETGQQTQYF.